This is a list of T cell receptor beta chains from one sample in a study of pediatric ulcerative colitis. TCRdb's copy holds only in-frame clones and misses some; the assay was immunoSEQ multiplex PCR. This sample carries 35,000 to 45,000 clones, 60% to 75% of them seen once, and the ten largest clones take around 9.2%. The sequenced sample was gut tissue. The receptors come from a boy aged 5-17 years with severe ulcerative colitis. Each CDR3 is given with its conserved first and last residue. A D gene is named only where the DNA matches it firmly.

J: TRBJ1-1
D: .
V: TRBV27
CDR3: CASSLSSRTEAFF

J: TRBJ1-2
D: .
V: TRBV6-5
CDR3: CASSYSLTPVLYGYTF

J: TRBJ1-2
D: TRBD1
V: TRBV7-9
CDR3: CASSKDRGDYGYTF

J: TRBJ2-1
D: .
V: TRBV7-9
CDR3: CASSRTSLQFF

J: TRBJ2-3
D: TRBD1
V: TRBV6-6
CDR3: CASRLPGQGATDTQYF

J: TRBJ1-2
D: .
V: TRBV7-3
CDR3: CASSFGDEHGYTF

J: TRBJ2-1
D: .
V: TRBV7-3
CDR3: CASSLRGSDEQFF

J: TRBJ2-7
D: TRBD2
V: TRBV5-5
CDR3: CASSPQRGYEQYF

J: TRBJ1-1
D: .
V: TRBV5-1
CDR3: CASSLDSLGFTEAFF

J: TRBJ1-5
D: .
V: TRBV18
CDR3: CASSLLKAGPEYSNQPQHF

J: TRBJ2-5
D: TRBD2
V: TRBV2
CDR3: CASSESGLARETQYF

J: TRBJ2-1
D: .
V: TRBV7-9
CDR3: CASSLVTANNEQFF

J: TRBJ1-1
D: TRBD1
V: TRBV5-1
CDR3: CASRDGTGNTEAFF

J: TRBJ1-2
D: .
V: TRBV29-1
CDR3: CSVVGDGDNYGYTF

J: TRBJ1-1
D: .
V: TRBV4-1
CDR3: CASSPQDQDTEAFF

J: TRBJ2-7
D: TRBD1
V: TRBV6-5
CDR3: CASSYEQGYEQYF

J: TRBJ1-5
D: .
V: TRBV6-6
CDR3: CASTRDNQPQHF

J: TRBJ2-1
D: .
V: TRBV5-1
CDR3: CASSLLEVGRGSYNEQFF

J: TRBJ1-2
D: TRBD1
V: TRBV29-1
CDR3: CSVGYRGQGYTF

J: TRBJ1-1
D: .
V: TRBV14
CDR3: CASSQDWGRVEAFF

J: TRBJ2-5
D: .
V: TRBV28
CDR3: CASSTAGQETQYF

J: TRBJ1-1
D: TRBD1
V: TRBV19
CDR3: CASSMGTGGLTEAFF

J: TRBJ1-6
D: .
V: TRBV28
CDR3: CASSPLTASSYNSPLHF

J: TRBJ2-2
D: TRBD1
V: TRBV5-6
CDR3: CASSLTGGSNTGELFF

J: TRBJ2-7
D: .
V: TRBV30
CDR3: CAVRRDTYEQYF

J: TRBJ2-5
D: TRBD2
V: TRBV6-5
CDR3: CASSYTSGGFQETQYF

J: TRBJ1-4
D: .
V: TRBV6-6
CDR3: CASSYVDFNEKLFF

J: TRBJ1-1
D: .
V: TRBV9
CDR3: CASSPRTNRGGAFF

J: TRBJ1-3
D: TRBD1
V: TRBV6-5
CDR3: CASSYMTGGNTIYF

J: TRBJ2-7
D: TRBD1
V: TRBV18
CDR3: CASSPYTGVRNEQYF

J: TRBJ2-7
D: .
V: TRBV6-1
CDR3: CASSSIWGRDYEQYF

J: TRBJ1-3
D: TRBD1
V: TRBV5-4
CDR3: CASSWGQGGNTIYF